This note documents a single T cell receptor (beta chain) sequence. What this receptor recognizes is not known. No much larger clonotype is one base removed from it; base qualities were not supplied. Using the deep immunoSEQ assay, multiplex PCR amplified TCR CDR3 regions from genomic DNA. Extracted genomic DNA from each cell subset was spread evenly across all wells of several immunoSEQ 96-well plates, with each plate serving as a replicate. For sorted subsets, approximately 190 ng of genomic DNA, equivalent to around 31,000 T cell genomes, went into each replicate PCR. Purified libraries were measured with a Qubit 3.0 fluorometer, size-checked on a Bioanalyzer 2100, and measured again with the KAPA Library Quantification kit. Every immunoSEQ 96-well plate was sequenced on a dedicated single-read 150-cycle Illumina NextSeq 550 flow cell. The original methods were these. Because only junctional sequences without quality scores were contained in the immunoSEQ output, filtering matching that applied to full-length reads could not be performed. To assign V/J genes and CDR3, sequences were annotated using PyIR, a Python wrapper for IgBLAST v1.9, with IMGT germline references. Reads were removed for weak V/J assignments (E-value above 1e-6), missing CDR3, stop codons, out-of-frame junctions, or ambiguous translated residues. V3J clonotypes were defined as sequences sharing the same inferred V gene, J gene, and CDR3 amino acid sequence. The percentage overlap between two repertoires was calculated by dividing the number of shared unique clonotypes by the size of the smaller repertoire. Three approaches were used to assess repertoire richness: RTK rarefaction, the Chao1 estimator, and Recon v2.1 estimates of unobserved clonotypes. For all TCRbeta clonotypes obtained by the gDNA method from four donors, generation probabilities were computed with OLGA. This immuneACCESS table, as held by TCRdb, lists in-frame sequences with V and J called but not all clones. Of the missing ones, under half trace to an unresolved V gene in checked studies; the others have no known cause. V, J and clone size derive from that table, while D and trimming were established from the DNA sequence. The sample yields 640,000 or so clones; about two thirds were counted once. About 1.8% of the sample goes to the ten largest clones.

This sample is drawn from a study of shared clonotypes between healthy human individuals (dated by TCRdb to 2019 to 2021). Background on the whole study: Three men and two women, aged 18 to 49 years, made up the cohort. For each donor, CD4 naive and CD4 memory were each given three plates, CD8 naive was given two plates, and CD8 memory was given one plate. To estimate repertoire size and how much clonotype sharing occurs between individuals, the study deeply sequenced the blood TCR repertoires of five healthy adults. To increase sequencing depth and limit assay-specific biases, TCR repertoire library preparation and sequencing were carried out by different laboratories using diverse techniques. Leukapheresis yielded between about 0.94 and 8.9 billion PBMCs per donor.

The donors were healthy, HIV-negative adults who had no recently reported acute infections or vaccinations. Every donor was a Caucasian adult residing in Nashville, Tennessee, USA. CD4+ T cells were enriched by magnetic negative selection; naive cells were then positively selected on CD45RA, and the negative fraction formed the memory subset. Blood was obtained by leukapheresis, after which PBMCs were separated by Ficoll-Histopaque density gradient centrifugation and cryopreserved in liquid nitrogen vapor phase. Analytical flow cytometry was used to check the purity and quantity of every magnetically sorted T cell population. From each sorted fraction, genomic DNA was isolated and quantified by UV absorbance on a Nanodrop 2000c. From cysteine to phenylalanine, the CDR3 is 17 amino acids long. Here the CDR3 DNA is all that survives: 51 bases in frame from base 1. The germline V gene provides CDR1 SGHDT and CDR2 YYEEEE. V was cut back by 3 bases and J by 7 bases, leaving a gap of 25 bases between them.

The research as a whole found: Compared with non-shared clonotypes, clonotypes shared by all four sorted-subset donors had higher generation probabilities. Even with the large sequencing depth, rarefaction of the sorted-subset datasets indicated that sequencing was incomplete. The small number of donors limited the genetic and exposure-history diversity represented. Larger estimated clonotype richness was generally found for naive subsets than for memory subsets. Pairwise subsampling led to the expectation that sequencing depth would affect the degree of clonotype sharing among donors. Sampling was limited to blood, and TCR repertoires in tissue likely differ from TCR repertoires in blood. When a handful of donors were compared, the shared fraction of clonotypes was 5% to 6.5% for naive CD4, around 4% for naive CD8, 2% to 2.5% for memory CD4, and 0.4% for memory CD8.

What was sequenced was memory CD4+ T cells sorted from blood. Taken with the paper, the label for cell subset or site translates to: CD45RA-negative fraction. This TCR was sampled from a woman in her 30s in good health. The rearrangement combines TRBV5-6 with TRBJ1-1; perhaps TRBD1 is the D gene, with 6 bases matching. The DNA sequence is TGTGCCAGCAGCTCGGACAGATCCCGGGGCGGTATTCTTGAAGCTTTCTTT. This codes for CASSSDRSRGGILEAFF. Outside the CDR3, residues come from the reference TRBV5-6 and TRBJ1-1 proteins, so the full variable domain is: DAGVTQSPTHLIKTRGQQVTLRCSPKSGHDTVSWYQQALGQGPQFIFQYYEEEERQRGNFPDRFSGHQFPNYSSELNVNALLLGDSALYLCASSSDRSRGGILEAFFGQGTRLTVV.